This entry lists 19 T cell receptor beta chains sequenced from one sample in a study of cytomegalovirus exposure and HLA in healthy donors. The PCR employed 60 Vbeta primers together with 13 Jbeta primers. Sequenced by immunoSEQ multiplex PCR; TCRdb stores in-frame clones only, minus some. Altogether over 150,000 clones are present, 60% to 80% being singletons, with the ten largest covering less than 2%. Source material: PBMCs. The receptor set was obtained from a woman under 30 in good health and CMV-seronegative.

CDR3 nucleotide sequence: TGCGCCAGCAGCCATCCTTTGGGGCTAGCGGGAGGGGGTGAGCAGTTCTTC. It codes for CASSHPLGLAGGGEQFF. The V call is TRBV4-3, the J call TRBJ2-1; TRBD2 matches at 12 bases. Germline CDR1 and CDR2: LGHNA and YSLEER. The CDR3 runs to 17 residues. The ends lost 3 bases at V and 9 bases at J; junction bases unmatched: 12.

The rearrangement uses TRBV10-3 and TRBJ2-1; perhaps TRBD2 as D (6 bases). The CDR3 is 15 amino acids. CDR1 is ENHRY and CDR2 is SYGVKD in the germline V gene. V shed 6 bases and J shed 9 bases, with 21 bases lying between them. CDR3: CAIRGTDAGGSEQFF. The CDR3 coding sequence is TGTGCCATCAGGGGGACCGACGCTGGAGGGAGTGAGCAGTTCTTC.

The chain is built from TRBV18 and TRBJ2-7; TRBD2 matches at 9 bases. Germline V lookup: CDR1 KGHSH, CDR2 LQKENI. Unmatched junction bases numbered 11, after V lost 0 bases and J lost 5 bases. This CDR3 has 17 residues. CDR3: CASSPPHRASGNNEQYF. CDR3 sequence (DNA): TGTGCCAGCTCACCACCCCATAGGGCTAGCGGGAATAACGAGCAGTACTTC. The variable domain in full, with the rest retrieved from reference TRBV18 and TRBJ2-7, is NAGVMQNPRHLVRRRGQEARLRCSPMKGHSHVYWYRQLPEEGLKFMVYLQKENIIDESGMPKERFSAEFPKEGPSILRIQQVVRGDSAAYFCASSPPHRASGNNEQYFGPGTRLTVT.

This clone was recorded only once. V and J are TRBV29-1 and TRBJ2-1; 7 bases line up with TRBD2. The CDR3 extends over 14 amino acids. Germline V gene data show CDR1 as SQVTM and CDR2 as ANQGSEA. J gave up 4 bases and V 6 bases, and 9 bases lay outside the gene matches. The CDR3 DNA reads TGCAGCGTCGGATTAGGACTAGGTTACAATGAGCAGTTCTTC. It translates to CSVGLGLGYNEQFF.

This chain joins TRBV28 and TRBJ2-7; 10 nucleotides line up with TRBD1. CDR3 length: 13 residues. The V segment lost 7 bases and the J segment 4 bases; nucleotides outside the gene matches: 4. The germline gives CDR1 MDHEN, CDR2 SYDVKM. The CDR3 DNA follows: TGTGCCAGCAAATGGACAGGGGGTTACGAGCAGTACTTC. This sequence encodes CASKWTGGYEQYF.

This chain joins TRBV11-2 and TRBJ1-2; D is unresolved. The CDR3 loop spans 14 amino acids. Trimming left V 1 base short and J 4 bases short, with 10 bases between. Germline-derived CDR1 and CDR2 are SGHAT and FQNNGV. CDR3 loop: CASSLGMEIYGYTF. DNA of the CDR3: TGTGCCAGCAGCTTAGGAATGGAGATCTATGGCTACACCTTC.

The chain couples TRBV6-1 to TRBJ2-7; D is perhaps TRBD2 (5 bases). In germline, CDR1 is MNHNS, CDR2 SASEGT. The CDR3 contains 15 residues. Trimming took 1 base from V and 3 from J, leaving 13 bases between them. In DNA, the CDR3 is TGTGCCAGCAGTGAAGGGGCGGGCCGGGGCTACGAGCAGTACTTC. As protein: CASSEGAGRGYEQYF.

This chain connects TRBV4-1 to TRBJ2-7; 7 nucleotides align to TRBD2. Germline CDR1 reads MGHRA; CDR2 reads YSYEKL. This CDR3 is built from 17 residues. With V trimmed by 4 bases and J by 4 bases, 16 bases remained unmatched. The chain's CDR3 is CASSPRGEIVGRYEQYF. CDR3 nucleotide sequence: TGCGCCAGCAGCCCCCGGGGGGAGATCGTGGGAAGGTACGAGCAGTACTTC.

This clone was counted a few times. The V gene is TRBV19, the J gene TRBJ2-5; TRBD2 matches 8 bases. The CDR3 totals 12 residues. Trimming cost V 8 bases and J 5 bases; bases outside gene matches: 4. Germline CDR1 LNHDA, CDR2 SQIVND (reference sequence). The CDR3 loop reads CASAREGETQYF. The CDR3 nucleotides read TGTGCCAGTGCCCGGGAGGGGGAGACCCAGTACTTC.

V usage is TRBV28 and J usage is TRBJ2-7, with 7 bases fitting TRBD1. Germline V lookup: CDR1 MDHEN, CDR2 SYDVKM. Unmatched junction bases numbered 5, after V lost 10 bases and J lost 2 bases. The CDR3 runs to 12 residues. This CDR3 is CATTGVAYEQYF. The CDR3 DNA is TGTGCCACCACAGGGGTAGCCTACGAGCAGTACTTC.

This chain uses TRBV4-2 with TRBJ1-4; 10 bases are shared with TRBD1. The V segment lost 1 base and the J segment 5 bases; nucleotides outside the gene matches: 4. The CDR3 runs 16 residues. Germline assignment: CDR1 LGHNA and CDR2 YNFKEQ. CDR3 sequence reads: CASSQVDRGPNEKLFF. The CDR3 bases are TGTGCCAGCAGCCAAGTAGACAGGGGGCCAAATGAAAAACTGTTTTTT.

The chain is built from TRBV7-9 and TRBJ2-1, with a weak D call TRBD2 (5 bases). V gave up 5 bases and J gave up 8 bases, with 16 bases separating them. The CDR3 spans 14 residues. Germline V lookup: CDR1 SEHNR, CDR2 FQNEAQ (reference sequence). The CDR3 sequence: CASSIGPKRDEQFF. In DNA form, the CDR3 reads TGTGCCAGCAGCATCGGCCCCAAGAGGGATGAGCAGTTCTTC.

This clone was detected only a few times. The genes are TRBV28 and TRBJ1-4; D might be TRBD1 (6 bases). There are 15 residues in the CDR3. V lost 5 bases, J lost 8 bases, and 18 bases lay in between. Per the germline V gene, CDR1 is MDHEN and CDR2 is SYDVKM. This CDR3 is CASSGGGTLKEKLFF. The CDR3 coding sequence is TGTGCCAGCAGTGGGGGGGGGACACTTAAAGAAAAACTGTTTTTT. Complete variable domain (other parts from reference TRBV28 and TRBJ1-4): DVKVTQSSRYLVKRTGEKVFLECVQDMDHENMFWYRQDPGLGLRLIYFSYDVKMKEKGDIPEGYSVSREKKERFSLILESASTNQTSMYLCASSGGGTLKEKLFFGSGTQLSVL.

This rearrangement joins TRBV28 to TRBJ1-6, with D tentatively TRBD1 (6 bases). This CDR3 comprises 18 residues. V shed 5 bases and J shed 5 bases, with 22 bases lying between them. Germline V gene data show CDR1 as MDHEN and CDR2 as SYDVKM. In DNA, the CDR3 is TGTGCCAGCAGTCCAGGGACAATAATAAGAGTCGATAATTCACCCCTCCACTTT. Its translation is CASSPGTIIRVDNSPLHF.

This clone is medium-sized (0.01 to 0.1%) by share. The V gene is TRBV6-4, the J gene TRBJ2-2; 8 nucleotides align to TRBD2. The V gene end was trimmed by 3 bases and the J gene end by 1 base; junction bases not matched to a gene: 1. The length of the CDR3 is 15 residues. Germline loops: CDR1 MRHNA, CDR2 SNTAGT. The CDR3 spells CASSETSGNTGELFF. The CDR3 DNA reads TGTGCCAGCAGTGAAACTAGCGGGAACACCGGGGAGCTGTTTTTT.

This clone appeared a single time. CDR3 in DNA: TGTGCCAGCAGCCCCAGACAGGGAACAAGCTATGGCTACACCTTC. Its translation is CASSPRQGTSYGYTF. The gene calls are TRBV6-1 and TRBJ1-2, with 7 positions matching TRBD1. CDR3 length equals 15 residues. Germline V gene lookup returns CDR1 MNHNS and CDR2 SASEGT. With 6 bases clipped from V and 4 bases from J, the junction kept 11 bases outside the gene matches.

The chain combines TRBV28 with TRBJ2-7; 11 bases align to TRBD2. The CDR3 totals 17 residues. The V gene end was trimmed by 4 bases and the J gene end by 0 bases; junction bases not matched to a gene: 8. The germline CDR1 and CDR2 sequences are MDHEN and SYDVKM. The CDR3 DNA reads TGTGCCAGCAGTTCGACTAGCGGGACACCCCTCTCCTACGAGCAGTACTTC. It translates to CASSSTSGTPLSYEQYF.

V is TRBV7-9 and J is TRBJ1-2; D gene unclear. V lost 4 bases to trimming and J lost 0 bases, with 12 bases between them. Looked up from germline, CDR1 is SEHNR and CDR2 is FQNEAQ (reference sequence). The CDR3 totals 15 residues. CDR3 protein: CASSWVGSSNYGYTF. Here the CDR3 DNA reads TGTGCCAGCAGCTGGGTGGGCAGCTCTAACTATGGCTACACCTTC.

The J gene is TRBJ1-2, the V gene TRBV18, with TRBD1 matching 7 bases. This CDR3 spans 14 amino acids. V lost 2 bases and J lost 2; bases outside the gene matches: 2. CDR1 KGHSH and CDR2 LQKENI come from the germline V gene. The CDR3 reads CASSPIQGNYGYTF. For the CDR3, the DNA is TGTGCCAGCTCACCAATACAGGGGAACTATGGCTACACCTTC.